This T cell receptor beta chain was profiled in a study of T cells in Graves' hyperthyroidism and ophthalmopathy. This clonotype appeared many times. Amplified regions were TCR beta CDR3 sequences from RNA transcripts. During a first-round RT-PCR of the TCR CDR3, the HTBI primer set was used. TCRdb itself ran the multiplex PCR reads through MiXCR, one entry per CDR3 protein. Here the sample spans about 280,000 distinct CDR3 sequences, 25% to 30% being singletons. CDR1 is KGHSH and CDR2 is LQKENI in the germline V gene. The CDR3 length is 15 residues. V was shortened by 0 bases and J by 7 bases, with 15 bases between the two germline ends.

The sample consisted of blood. This TCR was sampled from a man aged 35 to 55 with Graves' hyperthyroidism that later progressed to Graves' ophthalmopathy. The chain recombines TRBV18 with TRBJ2-5; D perhaps matches TRBD1 (6 bases). Here the CDR3 reads CASSPPTGLGWTQYF. In DNA form, the CDR3 reads TGTGCCAGCTCACCACCGACAGGCCTGGGATGGACCCAGTACTTC.